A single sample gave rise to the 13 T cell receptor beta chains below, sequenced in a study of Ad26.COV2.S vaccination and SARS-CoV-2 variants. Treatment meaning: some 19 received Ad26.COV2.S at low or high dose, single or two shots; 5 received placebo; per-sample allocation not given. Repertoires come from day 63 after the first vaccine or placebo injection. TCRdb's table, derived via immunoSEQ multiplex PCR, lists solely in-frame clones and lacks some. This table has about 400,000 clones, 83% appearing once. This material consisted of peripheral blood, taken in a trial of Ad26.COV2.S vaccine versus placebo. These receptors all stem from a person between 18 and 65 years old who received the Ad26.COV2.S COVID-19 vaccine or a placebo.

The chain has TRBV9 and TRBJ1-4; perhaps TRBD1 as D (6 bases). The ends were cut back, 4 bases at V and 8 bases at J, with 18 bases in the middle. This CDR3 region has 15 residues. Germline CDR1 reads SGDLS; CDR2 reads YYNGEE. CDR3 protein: CASSPWGGRVEKLFF. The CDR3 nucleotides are TGTGCCAGCAGCCCTTGGGGGGGGCGCGTGGAAAAACTGTTTTTT.

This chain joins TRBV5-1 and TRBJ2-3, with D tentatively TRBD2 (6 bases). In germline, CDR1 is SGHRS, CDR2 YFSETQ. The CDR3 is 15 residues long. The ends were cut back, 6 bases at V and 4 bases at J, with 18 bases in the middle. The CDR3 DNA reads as TGCGCCAGCATGGAGGGCTCCTTTTACTCAGATACGCAGTATTTT. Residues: CASMEGSFYSDTQYF. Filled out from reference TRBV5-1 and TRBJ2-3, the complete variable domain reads KAGVTQTPRYLIKTRGQQVTLSCSPISGHRSVSWYQQTPGQGLQFLFEYFSETQRNKGNFPGRFSGRQFSNSRSEMNVSTLELGDSALYLCASMEGSFYSDTQYFGPGTRLTVL.

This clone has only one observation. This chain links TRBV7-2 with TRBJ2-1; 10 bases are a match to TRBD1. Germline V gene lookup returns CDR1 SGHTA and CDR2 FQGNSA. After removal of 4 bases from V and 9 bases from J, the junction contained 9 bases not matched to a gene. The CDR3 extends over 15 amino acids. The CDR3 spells CASSSRRTGGIEQFF. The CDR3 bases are TGTGCCAGCAGCTCGCGTAGGACAGGGGGTATTGAGCAGTTCTTC.

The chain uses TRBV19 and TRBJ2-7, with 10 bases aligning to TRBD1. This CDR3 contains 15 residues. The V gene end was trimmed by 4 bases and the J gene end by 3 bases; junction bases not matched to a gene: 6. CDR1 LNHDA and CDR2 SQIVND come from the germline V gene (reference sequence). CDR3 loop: CASSRPGQGIYEQYF. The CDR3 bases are TGTGCCAGTAGTAGGCCGGGACAGGGGATCTACGAGCAGTACTTC. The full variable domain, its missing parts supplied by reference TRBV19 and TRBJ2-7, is DGGITQSPKYLFRKEGQNVTLSCEQNLNHDAMYWYRQDPGQGLRLIYYSQIVNDFQKGDIAEGYSVSREKKESFPLTVTSAQKNPTAFYLCASSRPGQGIYEQYFGPGTRLTVT.

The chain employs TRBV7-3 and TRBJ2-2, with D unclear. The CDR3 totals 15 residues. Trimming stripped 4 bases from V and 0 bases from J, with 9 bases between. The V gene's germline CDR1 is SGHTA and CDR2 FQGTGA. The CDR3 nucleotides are TGTGCCAGCAGCTCCCAGGACGCGAACACCGGGGAGCTGTTTTTT. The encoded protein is CASSSQDANTGELFF.

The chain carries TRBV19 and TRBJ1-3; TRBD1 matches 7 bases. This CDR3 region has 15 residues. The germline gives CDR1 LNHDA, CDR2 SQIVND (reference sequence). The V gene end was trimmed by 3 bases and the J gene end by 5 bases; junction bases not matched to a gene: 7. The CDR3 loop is CASSIASTGRNTIYF. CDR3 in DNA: TGTGCCAGTAGTATCGCGTCGACAGGGCGAAACACCATATATTTT.

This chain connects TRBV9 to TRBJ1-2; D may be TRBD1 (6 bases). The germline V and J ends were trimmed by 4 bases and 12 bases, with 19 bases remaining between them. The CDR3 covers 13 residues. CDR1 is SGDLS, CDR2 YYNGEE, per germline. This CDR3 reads CASSPTPGGQNTF. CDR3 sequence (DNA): TGTGCCAGCAGCCCTACACCGGGGGGGCAGAACACCTTC.

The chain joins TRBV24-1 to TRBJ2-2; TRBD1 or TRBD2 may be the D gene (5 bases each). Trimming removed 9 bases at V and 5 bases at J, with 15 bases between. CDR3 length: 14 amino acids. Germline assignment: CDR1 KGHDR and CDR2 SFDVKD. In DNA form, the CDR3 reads TGTGCCACCCGTGGGGGAAGGGGAACCGGGGAGCTGTTTTTT. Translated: CATRGGRGTGELFF.

This CDR3 reads CSVGEIEQFF. Written as DNA, the CDR3 is TGCAGCGTCGGGGAGATTGAGCAGTTCTTC. J is TRBJ2-1 and V is TRBV29-1, with D possibly TRBD2 on 5 matching bases. Germline V gene data show CDR1 as SQVTM and CDR2 as ANQGSEA. Trimming stripped 6 bases from V and 9 bases from J, with 9 bases between. CDR3 length: 10 amino acids.

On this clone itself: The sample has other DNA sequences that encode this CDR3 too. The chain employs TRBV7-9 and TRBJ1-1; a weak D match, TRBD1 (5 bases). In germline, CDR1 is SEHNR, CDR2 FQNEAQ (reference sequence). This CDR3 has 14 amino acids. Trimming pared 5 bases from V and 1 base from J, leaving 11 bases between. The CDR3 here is CASSPRVRNTEAFF. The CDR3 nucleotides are TGTGCCAGCAGCCCCAGGGTTAGGAACACTGAAGCTTTCTTT.

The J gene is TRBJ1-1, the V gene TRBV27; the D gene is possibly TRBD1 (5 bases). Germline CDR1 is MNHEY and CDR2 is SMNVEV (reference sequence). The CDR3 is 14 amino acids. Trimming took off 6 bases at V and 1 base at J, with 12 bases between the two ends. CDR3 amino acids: CASRRRGGNTEAFF. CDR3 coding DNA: TGTGCCAGCAGACGTAGGGGAGGGAACACTGAAGCTTTCTTT.

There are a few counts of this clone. CDR3 DNA sequence: TGTGCCAGCAGCTTACGCAGCGATACCCTCCCCTCAAACACCATATATTTT. Residues: CASSLRSDTLPSNTIYF. The chain links TRBV7-6 to TRBJ1-3; unclear D gene. The CDR3 runs to 17 residues. Deletions cut 2 bases from V and 6 bases from J, with 20 bases between. CDR1 SGHVS and CDR2 FNYEAQ come from the germline V gene.

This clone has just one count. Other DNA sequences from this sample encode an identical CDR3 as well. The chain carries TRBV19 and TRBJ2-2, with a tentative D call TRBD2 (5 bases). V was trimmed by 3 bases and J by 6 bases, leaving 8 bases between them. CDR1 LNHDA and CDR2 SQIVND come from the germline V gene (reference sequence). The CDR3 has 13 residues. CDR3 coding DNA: TGTGCCAGTAGTATTCCGGGGTCCGGGGAGCTGTTTTTT. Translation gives CASSIPGSGELFF.